Listed below are T cell receptor beta chains from one sample, sequenced in a study of CD8 T cells in ankylosing spondylitis. TCRdb passed the 5' RACE reads through MiXCR, listing each CDR3 protein once. Here the sample spans just over 350,000 distinct CDR3 sequences, roughly 22% being singletons. The specimen sequenced was blood, either unsorted or a sorted T cell fraction (not recorded which). Receptors originate from a male donor with ankylosing spondylitis or in good health (not recorded which). CDR3s include the opening cysteine and the closing phenylalanine or tryptophan. The order of the fields is D gene, clone size, J gene, V gene, CDR3 protein, CDR3 DNA. The D gene is left open where the match is weak. Clone size is stated in some rows and not others, as once, few, many or a class when expanded.

>NA|few|TRBJ2-7|TRBV10-3
CAISEPDSSYEQYF
TGTGCCATCAGTGAACCAGATAGCTCCTACGAGCAGTACTTC
>TRBD1|NA|TRBJ2-1|TRBV12-3/TRBV12-4
CASRAGTATYNEQFF
TGTGCCAGCAGGGCCGGGACAGCCACCTACAATGAGCAGTTCTTC
>TRBD1|once|TRBJ2-7|TRBV2
CASRDTGGASYEQYF
TGTGCCAGCAGGGACACAGGGGGTGCCTCCTACGAGCAGTACTTC
>NA|NA|TRBJ1-6|TRBV9
CASSEGHYNSPLHF
TGTGCCAGCAGCGAGGGGCATTATAATTCACCCCTCCACTTT
>TRBD2|NA|TRBJ2-7|TRBV13
CASSLEPGGASYEQYF
TGTGCCAGCAGCTTAGAACCCGGGGGGGCCTCCTACGAGCAGTACTTC
>NA|once|TRBJ2-7|TRBV10-3
CAMRTSINEQYF
TGTGCCATGAGAACTTCAATCAACGAGCAGTACTTC
>NA|NA|TRBJ1-1|TRBV5-1
CASSWGAVNTEAFF
TGCGCCAGCAGCTGGGGGGCGGTGAACACTGAAGCTTTCTTT
>NA|NA|TRBJ2-3|TRBV7-9
CASSSDNTQYF
TGTGCCAGCAGCTCCGACAATACGCAGTATTTT
>NA|few|TRBJ2-1|TRBV4-1
CASSQEGSGHWDEQFF
TGCGCCAGCAGCCAAGAAGGTAGCGGCCACTGGGATGAGCAGTTCTTC
>TRBD2|few|TRBJ2-1|TRBV29-1
CSVEDLNAGGSYNEQFF
TGCAGCGTTGAAGATCTTAACGCGGGGGGCTCCTACAATGAGCAGTTCTTC
>TRBD1|few|TRBJ1-6|TRBV28
CASSFPGQGRSPLHF
TGTGCCAGCAGTTTTCCGGGACAGGGCCGTTCACCCCTCCACTTT
>NA|few|TRBJ2-1|TRBV20-1
CSASDDWGFSLHEQFF
TGCAGTGCTAGTGATGATTGGGGGTTTTCTTTGCATGAGCAGTTCTTC
>NA|NA|TRBJ2-3|TRBV7-9
CASSLAPRDFRYF
TGTGCCAGCAGCTTAGCGCCCCGGGACTTCCGCTATTTT
>TRBD2|NA|TRBJ2-1|TRBV12-3/TRBV12-4
CASRTGTSGDPYNEQFF
TGTGCCAGCAGGACGGGGACTAGCGGGGACCCCTACAATGAGCAGTTCTTC
>NA|many|TRBJ2-1|TRBV12-3/TRBV12-4
CASVGGYNEQFF
TGTGCCAGTGTAGGGGGTTACAATGAGCAGTTCTTC
>NA|few|TRBJ2-1|TRBV28
CASSLQGSHNEQFF
TGTGCCAGCAGTTTACAGGGGTCCCACAATGAGCAGTTCTTC
>TRBD2|NA|TRBJ2-7|TRBV7-8
CASSSTGDYSYEQYF
TGTGCCAGCAGCTCGACGGGGGACTACTCCTACGAGCAGTACTTC
>TRBD2|NA|TRBJ2-5|TRBV12-3/TRBV12-4
CASRGGTSGETQYF
TGTGCCAGCAGAGGGGGGACTAGCGGGGAGACCCAGTACTTC
>NA|NA|TRBJ2-1|TRBV29-1
CSDRRYNEQLF
TGCAGCGATAGACGGTACAATGAGCAGTTATTC
>NA|NA|TRBJ1-1|TRBV11-1
CASSLPLPGPMEGTEAFF
TGTGCCAGCAGCTTGCCCCTCCCGGGACCTATGGAGGGGACTGAAGCTTTCTTT
>TRBD1|NA|TRBJ1-5|TRBV12-3/TRBV12-4
CASRYRGRGQPQHF
TGTGCCAGCAGATACAGGGGGAGAGGCCAGCCCCAGCATTTT
>NA|NA|TRBJ1-5|TRBV28
CASKGTGLRNQPQHF
TGTGCCAGCAAAGGAACAGGCCTCCGGAATCAGCCCCAGCATTTT
>NA|few|TRBJ2-3|TRBV12-3/TRBV12-4
CASSSRGLDPTYTQYF
TGTGCCAGCAGTTCCCGAGGGCTCGATCCCACATATACGCAGTATTTT